The 10 T cell receptor beta chains below come from one sample, sequenced in a study of blood T cell repertoires in COVID-19. Measured with immunoSEQ multiplex PCR; TCRdb has only the in-frame clones, and not every one. The repertoire holds 350,000 or so clones, with roughly nine tenths as singletons. Material for sequencing was peripheral blood. The source of these receptors is a woman aged 55-69 years with COVID-19, enrolled during active disease.

This chain links TRBV30 with TRBJ1-3; 7 bases map to TRBD1. Trimming at V came to 3 bases and at J to 1 base, leaving 3 bases not matched to a gene. This CDR3 comprises 14 residues. Germline loops: CDR1 GTSNPN, CDR2 SVGIG (reference sequence). The CDR3 bases are TGTGCCTGGAGCCTACAGGGGTCTGGAAACACCATATATTTT. This gives the protein CAWSLQGSGNTIYF.

The sample holds one count of this clone. V gene TRBV28 combines with J gene TRBJ1-1; D gene uncertain. The V end lost 3 bases, the J end lost 3 bases, and 11 bases lay between the germline ends. The V gene's germline CDR1 is MDHEN and CDR2 SYDVKM. The CDR3 length is 14 residues. The CDR3 region is CASSFSGRDTEAFF. The CDR3 DNA follows: TGTGCCAGCAGTTTTTCGGGGAGGGACACTGAAGCTTTCTTT.

This chain connects TRBV3-1 (or the pseudogene TRBV3-2) to TRBJ2-5; the D is unclear. Trimming left V 1 base short and J 5 bases short, with 11 bases between. CDR1 LGHDT and CDR2 YNNKEL come from the germline V gene (reference sequence). The CDR3 contains 14 residues. The CDR3 region is CASSQGPVKETQYF. CDR3 DNA: TGTGCCAGCAGCCAAGGTCCGGTGAAGGAGACCCAGTACTTC.

The chain combines TRBV2 with TRBJ2-7; possible D gene TRBD2, 5 bases. Trimming left V 6 bases short and J 5 bases short, with 17 bases between. The CDR3 totals 14 residues. The germline gives CDR1 SNHLY, CDR2 FYNNEI. The CDR3, as DNA: TGTGCCAGCAGGGGAGAAGTAGTCCTGGACGAGCAGTACTTC. Protein: CASRGEVVLDEQYF.

The sample holds a few counts of this clone. The chain carries TRBV15 and TRBJ1-4, with a possible D match to TRBD1 (5 bases). Germline V gene lookup returns CDR1 LNHNV and CDR2 YYDKDF (reference sequence). CDR3 size: 15 residues. Deletions cut 0 bases from V and 8 bases from J, with 13 bases between. In nucleotides, the CDR3 is TGTGCCACCAGCAGAGATCTGGGGACTGAAGAAAAACTGTTTTTT. This encodes CATSRDLGTEEKLFF.

The V gene is TRBV10-3, the J gene TRBJ1-1; D remains unclear. This CDR3 has 15 residues. Trimming left V 0 bases short and J 4 bases short, with 12 bases between. Germline V gives CDR1 ENHRY, CDR2 SYGVKD. The CDR3 DNA sequence: TGTGCCATCAGTGAGTCTATGCTTTGGAGCACTGAAGCTTTCTTT. It yields the protein CAISESMLWSTEAFF.

This chain's CDR3 is CASSEFRGRATDTQYF. The CDR3 DNA reads as TGTGCCAGCAGTGAATTTAGGGGCCGAGCCACAGATACGCAGTATTTT. V and J are TRBV25-1 and TRBJ2-3; a weak D match, TRBD1 (5 bases). Germline V gives CDR1 MGHDK, CDR2 SYGVNS. CDR3 size: 16 residues. Trimming stripped 1 base from V and 2 bases from J, with 13 bases between.

The gene calls are TRBV2 and TRBJ1-5; maybe TRBD1 (5 bases). Trimming shortened V by 7 bases and J by 2 bases, and 9 bases separated the two germline ends. Germline assignment: CDR1 SNHLY and CDR2 FYNNEI. This CDR3 spans 13 amino acids. DNA for the CDR3: TGTGCCAGCACAGGGCAGGGCAATCAGCCCCAGCATTTT. Its protein product is CASTGQGNQPQHF. Variable domain in full (rest from reference TRBV2 and TRBJ1-5): EPEVTQTPSHQVTQMGQEVILRCVPISNHLYFYWYRQILGQKVEFLVSFYNNEISEKSEIFDDQFSVERPDGSNFTLKIRSTKLEDSAMYFCASTGQGNQPQHFGDGTRLSIL.

V is TRBV27 and J is TRBJ1-3, with no clear D. Trimming removed 5 bases from V and 3 bases from J, with 8 bases in between. The CDR3 runs 13 residues. Germline V gene sequence: CDR1 MNHEY, CDR2 SMNVEV (reference sequence). The DNA of the CDR3 is TGTGCCAGCAGTGAGACAAGTGGAAACACCATATATTTT. Protein: CASSETSGNTIYF.

V gene TRBV4-1 combines with J gene TRBJ1-3; TRBD1 matches at 7 bases. Germline CDR1 is MGHRA and CDR2 is YSYEKL. The V and J ends lost 6 bases and 0 bases, in that order; junction bases with no gene match: 2. This CDR3 is built from 14 residues. The CDR3: CASRDRDSGNTIYF. The CDR3 coding sequence is TGCGCCAGCAGAGACAGGGACTCTGGAAACACCATATATTTT.